This is a list of T cell receptor beta chains from one sample in a study of blood T cell repertoires in COVID-19. Using immunoSEQ multiplex PCR, the repertoire was profiled, and TCRdb retains in-frame clones only, with some absent. Found here are 150,000 or so clones, 70% to 85% of them singletons; the top ten hold more than 2.5%. Sample: peripheral blood. These receptors originate from an elderly woman with acute or convalescent COVID-19. The CDR3 runs from the conserved cysteine through the conserved F or W. The D gene is left open where the match is weak. Size is stated for part of the rows, as once, few or many counts, or as a class when the clone is expanded.

J gene: TRBJ1-5; V gene: TRBV19; D gene: NA; clone size: NA; CDR3 protein: CASSISGLPQHF; CDR3 DNA: TGTGCCAGTAGTATCTCGGGTCTGCCCCAGCATTTT
J gene: TRBJ1-2; V gene: TRBV7-3; D gene: NA; clone size: NA; CDR3 protein: CASSLRAQRGGYTF; CDR3 DNA: TGTGCCAGCAGCTTAAGGGCGCAAAGGGGAGGATACACCTTC
J gene: TRBJ2-1; V gene: TRBV5-1; D gene: NA; clone size: NA; CDR3 protein: CASSLEARSGSYNEQFF; CDR3 DNA: TGCGCCAGCAGCTTGGAAGCCCGGTCGGGGTCCTACAATGAGCAGTTCTTC
J gene: TRBJ2-5; V gene: TRBV7-2; D gene: TRBD1; clone size: NA; CDR3 protein: CASSLFSGTGIQTQYF; CDR3 DNA: TGTGCCAGCAGCTTATTCTCCGGGACAGGGATCCAGACCCAGTACTTC
J gene: TRBJ2-2; V gene: TRBV10-3; D gene: TRBD1; clone size: NA; CDR3 protein: CAISVDRAGELFF; CDR3 DNA: TGTGCCATCAGTGTTGACAGGGCCGGGGAGCTGTTTTTT
J gene: TRBJ2-1; V gene: TRBV30; D gene: NA; clone size: NA; CDR3 protein: CAWMDYPSYEQFF; CDR3 DNA: TGTGCCTGGATGGACTATCCGAGCTATGAGCAGTTCTTC
J gene: TRBJ2-2; V gene: TRBV5-4; D gene: TRBD1; clone size: NA; CDR3 protein: CASSLARDSTGELFF; CDR3 DNA: TGTGCCAGCAGCTTGGCAAGGGACAGCACCGGGGAGCTGTTTTTT
J gene: TRBJ2-7; V gene: TRBV4-1; D gene: NA; clone size: NA; CDR3 protein: CASSQVSGDLSGYEQYF; CDR3 DNA: TGCGCCAGCAGCCAAGTCTCCGGGGATCTAAGCGGCTACGAGCAGTACTTC
J gene: TRBJ2-1; V gene: TRBV7-6; D gene: TRBD1; clone size: NA; CDR3 protein: CASSLTGQGNYNEQFF; CDR3 DNA: TGTGCCAGCAGCTTGACGGGACAGGGCAACTACAATGAGCAGTTCTTC
J gene: TRBJ2-1; V gene: TRBV4-1; D gene: TRBD2; clone size: NA; CDR3 protein: CASSRRTSGGAENEQFF; CDR3 DNA: TGCGCCAGCAGCCGCCGGACTAGCGGGGGGGCCGAGAATGAGCAGTTCTTC
J gene: TRBJ1-1; V gene: TRBV6-4; D gene: NA; clone size: NA; CDR3 protein: CASSDSRGSPGGMGNTEAFF; CDR3 DNA: TGTGCCAGCAGTGACTCGAGAGGATCACCCGGGGGGATGGGGAACACTGAAGCTTTCTTT
J gene: TRBJ2-1; V gene: TRBV7-9; D gene: NA; clone size: NA; CDR3 protein: CASSSVERNNEQFF; CDR3 DNA: TGTGCCAGCAGCTCGGTTGAGCGGAACAATGAGCAGTTCTTC
J gene: TRBJ1-5; V gene: TRBV6-5; D gene: NA; clone size: few; CDR3 protein: CASSYSRIGNQPQHF; CDR3 DNA: TGTGCCAGCAGTTACTCCAGGATCGGCAATCAGCCCCAGCATTTT
J gene: TRBJ1-2; V gene: TRBV11-2; D gene: NA; clone size: NA; CDR3 protein: CASSKDRYYGYTF; CDR3 DNA: TGTGCCAGCAGCAAGGACAGATACTATGGCTACACCTTC
J gene: TRBJ1-5; V gene: TRBV19; D gene: TRBD1; clone size: NA; CDR3 protein: CASLPITGADQPQHF; CDR3 DNA: TGTGCCAGTCTACCGATTACAGGGGCCGATCAGCCCCAGCATTTT
J gene: TRBJ1-2; V gene: TRBV19; D gene: TRBD1; clone size: NA; CDR3 protein: CASSIDRGQNGYTF; CDR3 DNA: TGTGCCAGTAGTATAGACAGGGGGCAAAATGGCTACACCTTC
J gene: TRBJ2-3; V gene: TRBV6-2/TRBV6-3; D gene: TRBD2; clone size: once; CDR3 protein: CASSYSSGGMTDTQYF; CDR3 DNA: TGTGCCAGCAGTTACAGTAGCGGGGGGATGACAGATACGCAGTATTTT
J gene: TRBJ2-7; V gene: TRBV7-2; D gene: TRBD2; clone size: once; CDR3 protein: CASSFSGGADEQYF; CDR3 DNA: TGTGCCAGCAGCTTTAGCGGGGGGGCCGACGAGCAGTACTTC
J gene: TRBJ2-3; V gene: TRBV9; D gene: TRBD2; clone size: NA; CDR3 protein: CASSVDPGGSTDTQYF; CDR3 DNA: TGTGCCAGCAGCGTAGACCCCGGGGGGTCCACAGATACGCAGTATTTT
J gene: TRBJ2-2; V gene: TRBV6-6; D gene: NA; clone size: NA; CDR3 protein: CASSSPTATNTGELFF; CDR3 DNA: TGTGCCAGCAGTTCCCCGACAGCCACGAACACCGGGGAGCTGTTTTTT
J gene: TRBJ1-2; V gene: TRBV3-1/TRBV3-2; D gene: NA; clone size: NA; CDR3 protein: CASSQERRFGYTF; CDR3 DNA: TGTGCCAGCAGCCAAGAACGGAGGTTCGGCTACACCTTC
J gene: TRBJ2-3; V gene: TRBV11-3; D gene: NA; clone size: NA; CDR3 protein: CASSLGGGRTDTQYF; CDR3 DNA: TGTGCCAGCAGCTTAGGGGGGGGGCGAACAGATACGCAGTATTTT
J gene: TRBJ2-5; V gene: TRBV6-1; D gene: NA; clone size: NA; CDR3 protein: CASSDGQSQYF; CDR3 DNA: TGTGCCAGCAGTGACGGACAGTCCCAGTACTTC
J gene: TRBJ2-5; V gene: TRBV2; D gene: TRBD1; clone size: NA; CDR3 protein: CAREEDREETQYF; CDR3 DNA: TGTGCCAGAGAGGAGGACAGGGAGGAGACCCAGTACTTC
J gene: TRBJ1-2; V gene: TRBV10-2; D gene: NA; clone size: NA; CDR3 protein: CASTGVTTNYGYTF; CDR3 DNA: TGCGCCAGCACCGGGGTCACTACTAACTATGGCTACACCTTC
J gene: TRBJ2-7; V gene: TRBV11-2; D gene: NA; clone size: NA; CDR3 protein: CASRPIKGFEHEQYF; CDR3 DNA: TGTGCCAGCAGACCGATAAAGGGGTTCGAGCACGAGCAGTACTTC
J gene: TRBJ1-1; V gene: TRBV9; D gene: NA; clone size: NA; CDR3 protein: CASSVGLLDKNTEAFF; CDR3 DNA: TGTGCCAGCAGCGTAGGTCTACTAGATAAGAACACTGAAGCTTTCTTT
J gene: TRBJ1-5; V gene: TRBV27; D gene: NA; clone size: NA; CDR3 protein: CASSLQGIGNQPQHF; CDR3 DNA: TGTGCCAGCAGCCTACAGGGAATAGGCAATCAGCCCCAGCATTTT
J gene: TRBJ1-4; V gene: TRBV7-6; D gene: TRBD1; clone size: NA; CDR3 protein: CASSLRGGNEKLFF; CDR3 DNA: TGTGCCAGCAGCTTAAGAGGGGGCAATGAAAAACTGTTTTTT
J gene: TRBJ1-2; V gene: TRBV18; D gene: TRBD1; clone size: NA; CDR3 protein: CASSLGQGEGLRTF; CDR3 DNA: TGTGCCAGCTCCCTTGGACAGGGAGAAGGGCTGCGCACCTTC
J gene: TRBJ1-1; V gene: TRBV2; D gene: NA; clone size: NA; CDR3 protein: CASQREGSKAFF; CDR3 DNA: TGTGCCAGCCAAAGGGAGGGGTCGAAAGCTTTCTTT
J gene: TRBJ1-2; V gene: TRBV2; D gene: NA; clone size: NA; CDR3 protein: CASSEALGGAIAGYTF; CDR3 DNA: TGTGCCAGCAGTGAAGCGCTAGGGGGGGCAATAGCCGGCTACACCTTC
J gene: TRBJ2-5; V gene: TRBV29-1; D gene: TRBD1; clone size: NA; CDR3 protein: CSGMGQGIGETQYF; CDR3 DNA: TGCAGCGGGATGGGACAGGGGATCGGAGAGACCCAGTACTTC
J gene: TRBJ2-3; V gene: TRBV7-2; D gene: TRBD2; clone size: NA; CDR3 protein: CASSLLAGGLSTDTQYF; CDR3 DNA: TGTGCCAGCAGCTTACTAGCGGGGGGCCTTAGCACAGATACGCAGTATTTT
J gene: TRBJ1-1; V gene: TRBV27; D gene: NA; clone size: NA; CDR3 protein: CAARRGAQTEAFF; CDR3 DNA: TGTGCCGCCCGTCGGGGGGCCCAAACTGAAGCTTTCTTT
J gene: TRBJ1-4; V gene: TRBV28; D gene: NA; clone size: NA; CDR3 protein: CASSLDASSGKLFF; CDR3 DNA: TGTGCCAGCAGTTTAGACGCCTCTTCGGGAAAACTGTTTTTT
J gene: TRBJ2-2; V gene: TRBV5-1; D gene: TRBD2; clone size: NA; CDR3 protein: CASSTSGVNTGELFF; CDR3 DNA: TGCGCCAGCAGCACTAGCGGGGTTAACACCGGGGAGCTGTTTTTT
J gene: TRBJ2-3; V gene: TRBV2; D gene: TRBD2; clone size: NA; CDR3 protein: CASSEASGGASTDTQYF; CDR3 DNA: TGTGCCAGCAGTGAAGCTAGCGGGGGAGCCAGCACAGATACGCAGTATTTT
J gene: TRBJ1-2; V gene: TRBV19; D gene: TRBD1; clone size: once; CDR3 protein: CASRPGTATNYGYTF; CDR3 DNA: TGTGCCAGTAGGCCCGGGACAGCAACTAACTATGGCTACACCTTC
J gene: TRBJ2-3; V gene: TRBV3-1/TRBV3-2; D gene: TRBD1; clone size: once; CDR3 protein: CASSQDRGRRTDTQYF; CDR3 DNA: TGTGCCAGCAGCCAAGACAGGGGGCGTAGGACAGATACGCAGTATTTT
J gene: TRBJ1-2; V gene: TRBV9; D gene: NA; clone size: NA; CDR3 protein: CASSMSRGDGYTF; CDR3 DNA: TGTGCCAGCAGCATGTCCCGGGGGGATGGCTACACCTTC
J gene: TRBJ2-3; V gene: TRBV9; D gene: NA; clone size: NA; CDR3 protein: CASSVGGRLTDTQYF; CDR3 DNA: TGTGCCAGCAGCGTAGGAGGTCGACTCACAGATACGCAGTATTTT
J gene: TRBJ1-4; V gene: TRBV3-1/TRBV3-2; D gene: TRBD1; clone size: NA; CDR3 protein: CASSQGLGTGRDEKLFF; CDR3 DNA: TGTGCCAGCAGCCAAGGTCTTGGGACAGGGCGGGATGAAAAACTGTTTTTT
J gene: TRBJ2-1; V gene: TRBV4-2; D gene: TRBD2; clone size: NA; CDR3 protein: CASSQAAGGENEQFF; CDR3 DNA: TGTGCCAGCAGCCAAGCTGCGGGGGGGGAGAATGAGCAGTTCTTC
J gene: TRBJ2-1; V gene: TRBV2; D gene: NA; clone size: NA; CDR3 protein: CASSGDSATYNEQFF; CDR3 DNA: TGTGCCAGCAGTGGGGACTCAGCAACCTACAATGAGCAGTTCTTC